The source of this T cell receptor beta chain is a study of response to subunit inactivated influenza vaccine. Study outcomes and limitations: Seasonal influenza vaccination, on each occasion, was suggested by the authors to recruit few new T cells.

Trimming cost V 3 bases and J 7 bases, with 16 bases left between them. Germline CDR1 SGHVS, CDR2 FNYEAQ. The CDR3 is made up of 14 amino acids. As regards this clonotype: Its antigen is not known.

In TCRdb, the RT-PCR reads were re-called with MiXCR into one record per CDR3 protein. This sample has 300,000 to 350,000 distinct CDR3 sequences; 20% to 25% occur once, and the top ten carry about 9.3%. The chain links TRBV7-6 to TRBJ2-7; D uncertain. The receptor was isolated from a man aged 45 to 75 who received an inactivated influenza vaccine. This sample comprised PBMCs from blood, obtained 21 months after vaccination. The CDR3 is CASSLRSQAREQYF. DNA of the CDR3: TGTGCCAGCAGCTTGAGGTCCCAGGCTCGGGAGCAGTACTTC.